The 20 T cell receptor beta chains below all came from one sample that was sequenced in a study of cytomegalovirus exposure and HLA in healthy donors. Vbeta (60) and Jbeta (13) primers were used in the PCR. Using immunoSEQ multiplex PCR, the repertoire was profiled, and TCRdb retains in-frame clones only, with some absent. The data hold more than 100,000 clones, with around four fifths observed a single time. Sequenced: PBMCs. All receptors derive from a woman aged 40-49 years in good health and CMV-seronegative.

The chain has TRBV5-4 and TRBJ2-1, with TRBD2 identical over 7 bases. The germline V gene encodes CDR1 SGHNT and CDR2 YYREEE (reference sequence). Trimming at V came to 0 bases and at J to 6 bases, leaving 12 bases not matched to a gene. The length of the CDR3 is 17 residues. CDR3 sequence reads: CASSLAPAAGVSNEQFF. In nucleotides, the CDR3 is TGTGCCAGCAGCTTGGCCCCCGCTGCGGGAGTGAGCAATGAGCAGTTCTTC.

CDR3 sequence reads: CASSSSGGVTYEQYF. The DNA of the CDR3 is TGTGCCAGCAGCTCTAGCGGGGGGGTGACCTACGAGCAGTACTTC. The chain employs TRBV7-2 and TRBJ2-7; 12 nucleotides match TRBD2. V dropped 4 bases and J dropped 2; count of bases not matched to a gene: 3. CDR1 and CDR2 from the germline V gene are SGHTA and FQGNSA. CDR3 length: 15 amino acids. The variable domain in full, completed from reference TRBV7-2 and TRBJ2-7, reads GAGVSQSPSNKVTEKGKDVELRCDPISGHTALYWYRQSLGQGLEFLIYFQGNSAPDKSGLPSDRFSAERTGGSVSTLTIQRTQQEDSAVYLCASSSSGGVTYEQYFGPGTRLTVT.

This chain uses TRBV13 with TRBJ1-3, with D tentatively TRBD1 (5 bases). Trimming pared 5 bases from V and 0 bases from J, leaving 8 bases between. Germline V gene sequence: CDR1 PRHDT, CDR2 FYEKMQ (reference sequence). The CDR3 loop spans 14 amino acids. The CDR3 is CASSPGLSGNTIYF. The DNA of the CDR3 is TGTGCCAGCAGCCCAGGGCTCTCTGGAAACACCATATATTTT.

The chain recombines TRBV5-4 with TRBJ1-1; D call uncertain. Looked up from germline, CDR1 is SGHNT and CDR2 is YYREEE (reference sequence). Trimming pared 2 bases from V and 3 bases from J, leaving 11 bases between. CDR3 size: 14 residues. CDR3 in DNA: TGTGCCAGCAGCTTTGGCAGGAGGGACACTGAAGCTTTCTTT. As protein: CASSFGRRDTEAFF.

The V gene is TRBV6-5, the J gene TRBJ2-7; D is possibly TRBD1 (6 bases). CDR1 and CDR2 (germline): MNHEY, SVGAGI. CDR3 size: 12 residues. Trimming left V 6 bases short and J 5 bases short, with 11 bases between. The CDR3 reads CASSDRYHEQYF. The CDR3, as DNA: TGTGCCAGCAGCGACAGGTACCACGAGCAGTACTTC.

CDR3 protein: CASSQTVGTSFETQYF. CDR3 DNA: TGTGCCAGCAGCCAGACTGTAGGGACTAGCTTTGAGACCCAGTACTTC. The chain uses TRBV7-7 and TRBJ2-5; 9 nucleotides line up with TRBD2. In germline, CDR1 is SSHAT, CDR2 FNYEAQ (reference sequence). The CDR3 is 16 residues long. The V segment lost 5 bases and the J segment 5 bases; nucleotides outside the gene matches: 12.

Only one count was recorded for this clone. This rearrangement joins TRBV7-3 to TRBJ2-2, with D unclear. V was clipped by 3 bases and J by 6 bases, with 11 bases between them. Germline loops: CDR1 SGHTA, CDR2 FQGTGA. CDR3 length: 14 amino acids. The CDR3 protein is CASSFGYRSGELFF. CDR3 DNA: TGTGCCAGCAGCTTCGGGTATCGTTCCGGGGAGCTGTTTTTT.

There are a few counts of this clone. The rearrangement uses TRBV6-4 and TRBJ2-1; TRBD2 matches at 7 bases. Unmatched junction bases numbered 5, after V lost 3 bases and J lost 3 bases. Germline-derived CDR1 and CDR2 are MRHNA and SNTAGT. The CDR3 is made up of 15 amino acids. CDR3 residues: CASSEGLGGYNEQFF. For the CDR3, the DNA is TGTGCCAGCAGTGAAGGACTAGGTGGCTACAATGAGCAGTTCTTC.

In this sample, this clone turned up a few times. The chain employs TRBV5-1 and TRBJ1-1, with 7 nucleotides matching TRBD1. The CDR3 runs to 14 residues. With 7 bases clipped from V and 1 base from J, the junction kept 7 bases outside the gene matches. Per germline, CDR1 SGHRS and CDR2 YFSETQ. CDR3 bases: TGCGCCAGCGGATCGGGACAGTCGAACACTGAAGCTTTCTTT. It is translated as CASGSGQSNTEAFF.

The CDR3 DNA reads as TGTGCTAGTGGTTTCGGTGACAGTGGGCCGTACTTC. Translating gives CASGFGDSGPYF. The gene calls are TRBV12-5 and TRBJ2-7; D may be TRBD1 (5 bases). With 3 bases removed from V and 12 bases from J, the gap between germline ends came to 15 bases. The CDR3 consists of 12 residues. Germline CDR1 and CDR2: LGHNT and FRNRAP.

CDR3 nucleotide sequence: TGTGCCAGCAGTGAAAGGACAGGGGCCTGGGGTGGCTACACCTTC. Its translation is CASSERTGAWGGYTF. The chain couples TRBV6-1 to TRBJ1-2, with 9 bases identical to TRBD1. J gave up 7 bases and V 2 bases, and 8 bases lay outside the gene matches. Germline CDR1 and CDR2: MNHNS and SASEGT. The CDR3 has 15 residues.

V is TRBV28 and J is TRBJ1-2, with D tentatively TRBD1 (5 bases). This CDR3 has 14 amino acids. Looked up from germline, CDR1 is MDHEN and CDR2 is SYDVKM. Deletions cut 5 bases from V and 8 bases from J, with 18 bases between. Here the CDR3 reads CASSTPGGGGGYTF. The CDR3 nucleotides are TGTGCCAGCAGTACCCCGGGGGGAGGAGGCGGCTACACCTTC.

DNA of the CDR3: TGTGCCAGCACAATCAGGGAAGACTATGGCTACACCTTC. Translating it yields CASTIREDYGYTF. The chain is built from TRBV2 and TRBJ1-2, with a tentative D call TRBD1 (5 bases). Germline assignment: CDR1 SNHLY and CDR2 FYNNEI. The CDR3 is made up of 13 amino acids. Trimming removed 7 bases at V and 3 bases at J, with 12 bases between. The entire variable domain, with the rest obtained from reference TRBV2 and TRBJ1-2, is as follows: EPEVTQTPSHQVTQMGQEVILRCVPISNHLYFYWYRQILGQKVEFLVSFYNNEISEKSEIFDDQFSVERPDGSNFTLKIRSTKLEDSAMYFCASTIREDYGYTFGSGTRLTVV.

The genes are TRBV11-2 and TRBJ2-7; D ambiguous. The CDR3 spans 11 residues. Trimming removed 5 bases from V and 6 bases from J, with 8 bases in between. The germline V gene has CDR1 SGHAT and CDR2 FQNNGV. This CDR3 reads CASSPRSEQYF. CDR3 bases: TGTGCCAGCAGCCCCCGGAGCGAGCAGTACTTC. Full variable domain (missing parts from reference TRBV11-2 and TRBJ2-7): EAGVAQSPRYKIIEKRQSVAFWCNPISGHATLYWYQQILGQGPKLLIQFQNNGVVDDSQLPKDRFSAERLKGVDSTLKIQPAKLEDSAVYLCASSPRSEQYFGPGTRLTVT.

The chain combines TRBV19 with TRBJ1-5; TRBD1 is a possible D gene (5 bases). Germline CDR1 is LNHDA and CDR2 is SQIVND (reference sequence). The CDR3 covers 14 residues. The V end lost 5 bases, the J end lost 8 bases, and 16 bases lay between the germline ends. Here the CDR3 reads CASSDLQGWEPQHF. In DNA, the CDR3 is TGTGCCAGTAGTGACCTCCAGGGTTGGGAGCCCCAGCATTTT.

CDR3 DNA: TGTGCCAGCAGCGCCCTTAGCACTGAGCAGTTCTTC. This sequence encodes CASSALSTEQFF. This chain connects TRBV7-8 to TRBJ2-1; D unclear. CDR1 is SGHVS, CDR2 FQNEAQ, per germline. The ends were cut back, 5 bases at V and 9 bases at J, with 11 bases in the middle. CDR3 size: 12 residues. The variable domain in full, completed from reference TRBV7-8 and TRBJ2-1, reads GAGVSQSPRYKVAKRGQDVALRCDPISGHVSLFWYQQALGQGPEFLTYFQNEAQLDKSGLPSDRFFAERPEGSVSTLKIQRTQQEDSAVYLCASSALSTEQFFGPGTRLTVL.

The V and J genes are TRBV19 and TRBJ2-3, with D possibly TRBD2 on 7 matching bases. The CDR3 length is 15 residues. Germline assignment: CDR1 LNHDA and CDR2 SQIVND (reference sequence). Trimming left V 3 bases short and J 5 bases short, with 15 bases between. The CDR3 region is CASSIVGAGEDTQYF. CDR3 DNA: TGTGCCAGTAGTATCGTGGGGGCGGGGGAAGATACGCAGTATTTT.

This sequence joins TRBV11-2 and TRBJ2-3, with TRBD1 matching 10 bases. The CDR3 has 15 amino acids. Trimming cost V 4 bases and J 1 base; bases outside gene matches: 2. CDR1 and CDR2 from the germline V gene are SGHAT and FQNNGV. CDR3 amino acids: CASSYGQGGTDTQYF. In DNA form, the CDR3 reads TGTGCCAGCAGCTATGGACAGGGGGGCACAGATACGCAGTATTTT.

The table lists this clone with a few counts. The chain carries TRBV7-3 and TRBJ2-1; TRBD2 is a possible D gene (5 bases). V was cut by 5 bases and J by 6 bases, with 8 bases left in between. This CDR3 is 12 amino acids long. The germline gives CDR1 SGHTA, CDR2 FQGTGA. The CDR3 sequence is CASSQDFNEQFF. The CDR3 DNA reads TGTGCCAGCAGCCAGGACTTCAATGAGCAGTTCTTC.

This chain joins TRBV7-2 and TRBJ1-2; 8 bases fit TRBD1. J gave up 4 bases and V 5 bases, and 6 bases lay outside the gene matches. Germline V gives CDR1 SGHTA, CDR2 FQGNSA. The CDR3 has 14 amino acids. The CDR3: CASSAGQGGYGYTF. CDR3 in DNA: TGTGCCAGCAGCGCCGGACAGGGCGGCTATGGCTACACCTTC. The full variable domain, with the rest looked up from reference TRBV7-2 and TRBJ1-2, is GAGVSQSPSNKVTEKGKDVELRCDPISGHTALYWYRQSLGQGLEFLIYFQGNSAPDKSGLPSDRFSAERTGGSVSTLTIQRTQQEDSAVYLCASSAGQGGYGYTFGSGTRLTVV.